This TCR beta chain was found in a study of molecular identifiers for immune sequencing clone quantification. In germline, CDR1 is LGHDT, CDR2 YNNKEL (reference sequence). CDR3 length: 18 residues. J gave up 1 base and V 3 bases, and 13 bases lay outside the gene matches. Listed TCR primers, together with previously described methods, were used for the bulk TCR libraries. Each CDR3 protein is one row after TCRdb ran MiXCR on the PCR reads. The sample holds around 470,000 distinct CDR3 sequences, over 20% seen once. Libraries for naive CD8 T cells, which were made from about 19,000 to 1,100,000 sorted cells, drew on 10%, 30% or 50% of the RNA.

The clonotype originates from a human donor in good health. Some libraries in this study had Jurkat cell RNA spiked in. The gene calls are TRBV3-1 and TRBJ2-3, with 7 bases aligning to TRBD2. Sequencing was done on a sample of naive CD8+ T cells from blood, with Jurkat cell RNA spiked in. Subset specified: FACS-sorted CD8+CD4-CCR7+CD45RA+ naive T cells. CDR3 nucleotide sequence: TGTGCCAGCAGCCACACCTGGGTCGCGGGAGTAGGCACAGATACGCAGTATTTT. The encoded protein is CASSHTWVAGVGTDTQYF.